The clone carrying this T cell receptor beta chain has at least ten counts. The data were obtained in a study of T cells in Graves' hyperthyroidism and ophthalmopathy. There were TCR beta CDR3 regions amplified from RNA transcripts. The study used the HTBI primer set for a first-round RT-PCR of the TCR CDR3. TCRdb reanalysed the multiplex PCR reads using MiXCR and keeps one entry per CDR3 protein. The sample has 640,000 or so distinct CDR3 sequences, about 15% seen once. V dropped 0 bases and J dropped 0 bases, with 7 bases sitting between them. The CDR3 has 14 residues. The germline gives CDR1 SGDLS, CDR2 YYNGEE.

Material: blood. The gene calls are TRBV9 and TRBJ2-7, with no clear D. The clonotype originates from a woman aged 40 to 55 with Graves' ophthalmopathy. As DNA, the CDR3 is TGTGCCAGCAGCGTAGAAGACGGCTCCTACGAGCAGTACTTC. It translates to CASSVEDGSYEQYF.